The present T cell receptor beta chain was sequenced within a study of blood T cell repertoires in COVID-19. About the study: Whether acute or convalescent, the COVID-19 samples came from the United States, Italy and Spain. The cDNA or gDNA used as material had been derived from T cells, B-cell-depleted T cells, or PBMCs.

In the study's own analysis: Amplification of reference gene primers was used by the study to estimate nucleated cell counts. Using immunoSEQ multiplex PCR, the repertoire was profiled, and TCRdb retains in-frame clones only, with some absent. The V and J calls and clone size were taken over from that table, and D and trimming were inferred from the DNA. The repertoire holds fewer than 350,000 clones, 65% to 90% seen once, with 7.2% in the top ten. The V end lost 5 bases, the J end lost 4 bases, and 13 bases lay between the germline ends. The CDR3 loop spans 14 amino acids. Germline-derived CDR1 and CDR2 are KGHDR and SFDVKD.

This sequence joins TRBV24-1 and TRBJ2-5; TRBD1 might be the D (6 bases). This TCR derives from a human donor in a cohort sampled during active COVID-19. Source material: peripheral blood. This CDR3 reads CATSVRGITETQYF. The DNA for the CDR3 is TGTGCCACCAGTGTCAGGGGTATAACAGAGACCCAGTACTTC.